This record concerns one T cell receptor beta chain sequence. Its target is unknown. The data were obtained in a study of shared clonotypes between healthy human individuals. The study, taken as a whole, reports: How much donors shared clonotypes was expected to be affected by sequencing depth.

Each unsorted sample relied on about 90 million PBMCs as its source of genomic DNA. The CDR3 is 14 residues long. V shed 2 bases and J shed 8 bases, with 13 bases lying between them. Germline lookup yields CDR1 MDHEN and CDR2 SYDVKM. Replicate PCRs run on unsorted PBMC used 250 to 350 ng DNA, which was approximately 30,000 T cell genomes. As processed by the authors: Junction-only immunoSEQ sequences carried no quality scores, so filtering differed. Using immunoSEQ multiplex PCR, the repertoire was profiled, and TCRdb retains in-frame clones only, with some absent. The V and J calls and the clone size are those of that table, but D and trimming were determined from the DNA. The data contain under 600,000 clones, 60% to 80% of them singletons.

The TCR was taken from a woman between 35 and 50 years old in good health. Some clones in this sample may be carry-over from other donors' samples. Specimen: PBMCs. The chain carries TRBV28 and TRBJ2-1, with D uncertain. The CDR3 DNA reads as TGTGCCAGCAGTTTAAGAAATAGTGGGGATGAGCAGTTCTTC. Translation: CASSLRNSGDEQFF.